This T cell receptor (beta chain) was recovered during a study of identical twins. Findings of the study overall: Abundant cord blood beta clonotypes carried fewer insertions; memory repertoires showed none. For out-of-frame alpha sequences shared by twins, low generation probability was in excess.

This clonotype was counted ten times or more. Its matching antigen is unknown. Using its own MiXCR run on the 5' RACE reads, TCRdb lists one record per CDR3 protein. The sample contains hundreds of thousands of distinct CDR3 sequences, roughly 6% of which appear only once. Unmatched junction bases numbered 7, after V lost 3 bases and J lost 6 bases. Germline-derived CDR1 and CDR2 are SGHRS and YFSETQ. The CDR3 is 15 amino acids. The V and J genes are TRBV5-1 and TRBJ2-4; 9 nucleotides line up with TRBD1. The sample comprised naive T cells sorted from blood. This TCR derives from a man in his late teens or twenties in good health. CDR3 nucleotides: TGCGCCAGCAGCTCGAGACCGGGACAGGGAAACATTCAGTACTTC. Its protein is CASSSRPGQGNIQYF.